This T cell receptor beta chain stems from a study of T cell repertoires in cytomegalovirus infection. Whole-study context: Both CMV infection and a matching HLA type were indicated by public TCR beta signatures. Notes on the study in general: Dominant in the ex vivo response were TCR beta clonotypes restricted by HLA-C and specific for CMV.

Each CDR3 protein gets one entry after TCRdb re-called the reads with MiXCR. The top ten hold about 10% of the sample, which has fewer than 550,000 distinct CDR3 sequences, approximately 11% seen once. There are many counts of this clonotype. Its specificity is unknown. The TCR originated in a human donor in good health (CMV status not recorded). Some clones in this sample may be carry-over from other donors' samples. Input material: PBMCs.

For the CDR3, the DNA is TGTGCCAGCAGTAGGGACCTGACTAGCGGGGTTGAGACCCAGTACTTC. Amino acid sequence: CASSRDLTSGVETQYF. The V call is TRBV2, the J call TRBJ2-5, with 11 bases that match TRBD2. There are 16 residues in the CDR3. With V trimmed by 5 bases and J by 5 bases, 10 bases remained unmatched. Germline V gene data show CDR1 as SNHLY and CDR2 as FYNNEI.